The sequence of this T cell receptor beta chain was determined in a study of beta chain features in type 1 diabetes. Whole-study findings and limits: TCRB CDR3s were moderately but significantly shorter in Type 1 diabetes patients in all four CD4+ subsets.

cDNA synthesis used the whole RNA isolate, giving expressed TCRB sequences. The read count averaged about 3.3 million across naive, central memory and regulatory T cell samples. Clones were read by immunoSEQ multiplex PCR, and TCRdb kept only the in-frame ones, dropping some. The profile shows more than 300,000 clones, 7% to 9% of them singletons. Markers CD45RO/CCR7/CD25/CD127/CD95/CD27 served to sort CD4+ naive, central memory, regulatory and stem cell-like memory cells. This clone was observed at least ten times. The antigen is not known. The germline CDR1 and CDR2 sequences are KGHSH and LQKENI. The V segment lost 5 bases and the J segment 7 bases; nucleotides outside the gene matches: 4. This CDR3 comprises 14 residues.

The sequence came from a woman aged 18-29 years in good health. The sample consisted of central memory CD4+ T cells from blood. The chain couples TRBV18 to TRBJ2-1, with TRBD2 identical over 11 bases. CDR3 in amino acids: CASSGPSGRNEQFF. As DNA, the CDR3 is TGTGCCAGCTCAGGGCCTAGCGGGAGGAATGAGCAGTTCTTC.